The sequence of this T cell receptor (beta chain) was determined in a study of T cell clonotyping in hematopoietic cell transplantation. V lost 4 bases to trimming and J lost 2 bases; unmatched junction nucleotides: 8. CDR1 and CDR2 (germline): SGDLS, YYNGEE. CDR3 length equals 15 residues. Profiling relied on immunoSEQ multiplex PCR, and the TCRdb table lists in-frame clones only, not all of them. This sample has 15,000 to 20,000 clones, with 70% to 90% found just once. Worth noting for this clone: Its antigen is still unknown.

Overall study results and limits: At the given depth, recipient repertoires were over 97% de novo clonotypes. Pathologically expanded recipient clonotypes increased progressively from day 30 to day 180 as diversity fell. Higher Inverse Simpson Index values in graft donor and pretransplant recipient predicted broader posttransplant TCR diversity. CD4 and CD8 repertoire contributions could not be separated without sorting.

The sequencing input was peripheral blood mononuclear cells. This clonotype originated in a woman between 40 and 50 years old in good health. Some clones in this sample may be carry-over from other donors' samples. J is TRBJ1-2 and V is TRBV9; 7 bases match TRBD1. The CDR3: CASSPQTGRNYGYTF. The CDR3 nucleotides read TGTGCCAGCAGCCCTCAGACAGGGAGAAACTATGGCTACACCTTC.